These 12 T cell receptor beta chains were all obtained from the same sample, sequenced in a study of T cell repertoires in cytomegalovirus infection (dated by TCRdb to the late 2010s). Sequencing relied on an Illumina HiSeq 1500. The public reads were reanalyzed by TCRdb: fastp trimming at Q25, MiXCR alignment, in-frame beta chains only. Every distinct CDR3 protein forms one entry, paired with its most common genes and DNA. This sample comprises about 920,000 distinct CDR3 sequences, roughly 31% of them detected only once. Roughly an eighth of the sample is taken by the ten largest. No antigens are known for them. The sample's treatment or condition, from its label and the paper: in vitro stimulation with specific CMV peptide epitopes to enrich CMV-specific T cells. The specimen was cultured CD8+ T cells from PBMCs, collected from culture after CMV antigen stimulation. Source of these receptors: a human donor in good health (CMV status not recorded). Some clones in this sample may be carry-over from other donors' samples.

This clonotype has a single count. The CDR3 coding sequence is TGTGCCATCAGTGAGGAGGTAGCTTACGAGCAGTACTTC. It yields the protein CAISEEVAYEQYF. This chain joins TRBV10-3 and TRBJ2-7; no reliable D call. From germline, CDR1 is ENHRY and CDR2 SYGVKD. This CDR3 has 13 amino acids. The V end was cut by 2 bases, the J end by 4 bases, with 9 bases between.

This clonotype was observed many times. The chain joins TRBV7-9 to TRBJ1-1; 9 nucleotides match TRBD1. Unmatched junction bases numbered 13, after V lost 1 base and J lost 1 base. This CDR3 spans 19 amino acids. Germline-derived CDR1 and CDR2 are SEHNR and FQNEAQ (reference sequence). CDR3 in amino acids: CASSLDGTGKTLKNTEAFF. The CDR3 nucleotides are TGTGCCAGCAGCTTAGACGGGACAGGGAAGACCCTCAAGAACACTGAAGCTTTCTTT.

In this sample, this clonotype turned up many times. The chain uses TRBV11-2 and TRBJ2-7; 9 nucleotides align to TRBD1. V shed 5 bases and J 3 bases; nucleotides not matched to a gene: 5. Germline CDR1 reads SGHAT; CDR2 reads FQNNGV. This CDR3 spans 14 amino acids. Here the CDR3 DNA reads TGTGCCAGCAGCGCCCGGGACAGGGACTACGAGCAGTACGTC. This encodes CASSARDRDYEQYV.

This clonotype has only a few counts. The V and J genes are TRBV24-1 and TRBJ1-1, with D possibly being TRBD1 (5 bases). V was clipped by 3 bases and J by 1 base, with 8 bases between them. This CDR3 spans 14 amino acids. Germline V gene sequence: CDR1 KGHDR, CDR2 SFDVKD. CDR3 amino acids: CATSDNQGNTEAFF. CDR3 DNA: TGTGCCACCAGTGATAATCAGGGGAACACTGAAGCTTTCTTT.

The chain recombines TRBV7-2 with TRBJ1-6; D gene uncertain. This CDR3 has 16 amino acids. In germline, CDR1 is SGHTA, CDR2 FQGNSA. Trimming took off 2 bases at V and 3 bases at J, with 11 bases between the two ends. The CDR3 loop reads CASSLRVQDYNSPLHF. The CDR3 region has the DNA TGTGCCAGCAGCTTACGGGTGCAGGACTATAATTCACCCCTCCACTTT.

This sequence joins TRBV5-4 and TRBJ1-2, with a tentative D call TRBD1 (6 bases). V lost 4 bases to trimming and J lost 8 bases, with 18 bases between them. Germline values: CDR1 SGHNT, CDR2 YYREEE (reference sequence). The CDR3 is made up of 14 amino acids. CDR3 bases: TGTGCCAGCAGCCCCGGGACACCAGAGATGGGCTACACCTTC. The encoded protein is CASSPGTPEMGYTF.

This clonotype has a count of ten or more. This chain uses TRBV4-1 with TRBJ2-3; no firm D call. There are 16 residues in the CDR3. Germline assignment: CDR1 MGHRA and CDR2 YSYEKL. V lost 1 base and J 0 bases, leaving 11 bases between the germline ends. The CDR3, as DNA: TGCGCCAGCAGCCAAGTTCTGGCACCGAGCACAGATACGCAGTATTTT. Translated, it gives CASSQVLAPSTDTQYF.

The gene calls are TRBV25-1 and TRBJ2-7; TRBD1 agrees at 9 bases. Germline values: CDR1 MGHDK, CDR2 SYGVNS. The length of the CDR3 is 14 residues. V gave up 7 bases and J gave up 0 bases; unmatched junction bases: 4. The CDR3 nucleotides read TGTGCCAGCACAAAGACAGGGGGCTCCTACGAGCAGTACTTC. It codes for CASTKTGGSYEQYF.

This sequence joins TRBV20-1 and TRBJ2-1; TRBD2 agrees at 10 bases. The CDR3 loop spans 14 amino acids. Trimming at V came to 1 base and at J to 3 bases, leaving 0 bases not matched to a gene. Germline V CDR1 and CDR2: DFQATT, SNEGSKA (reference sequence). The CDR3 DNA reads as TGCAGTGCTAGAGGGACTAGCGGCTACAATGAGCAGTTCTTC. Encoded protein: CSARGTSGYNEQFF.

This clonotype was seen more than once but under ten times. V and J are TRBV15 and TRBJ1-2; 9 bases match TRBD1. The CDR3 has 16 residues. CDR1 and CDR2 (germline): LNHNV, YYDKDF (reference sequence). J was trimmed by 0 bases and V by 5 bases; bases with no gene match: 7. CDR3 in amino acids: CATSPDRGYTNYGYTF. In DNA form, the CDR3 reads TGTGCCACCAGCCCGGACAGGGGTTATACTAACTATGGCTACACCTTC.

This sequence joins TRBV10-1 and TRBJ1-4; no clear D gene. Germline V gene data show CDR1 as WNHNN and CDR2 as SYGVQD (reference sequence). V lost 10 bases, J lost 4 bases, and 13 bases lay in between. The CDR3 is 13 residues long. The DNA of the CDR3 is TGCGCCAAAAATCGGGCCTTTAATGAAAAACTGTTTTTT. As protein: CAKNRAFNEKLFF.

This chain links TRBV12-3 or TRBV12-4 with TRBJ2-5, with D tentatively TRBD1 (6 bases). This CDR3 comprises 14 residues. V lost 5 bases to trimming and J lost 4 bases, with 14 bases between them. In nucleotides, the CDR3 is TGTGCCAGCAGTCGTCCGGGACAAGGAGAGACCCAGTACTTC. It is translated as CASSRPGQGETQYF.